Described below is a single T cell receptor (beta chain) sequence and its context. The V gene's germline CDR1 is SGHTA and CDR2 FQGTGA. This CDR3 comprises 16 residues. V lost 6 bases, J lost 4 bases, and 18 bases lay in between. The data belong to a study of blood T cell repertoires in COVID-19. In the study overall: Collection of acute and convalescent COVID-19 samples took place in the United States, Italy and Spain. Sources were T cells, B-cell-depleted T cells, or PBMCs; the material itself was cDNA or gDNA.

Authors' analysis steps: Estimation of nucleated cell counts was performed using reference gene primer amplification. Only in-frame clones appear in the TCRdb table, and some are missing; sequencing was by immunoSEQ multiplex PCR. V, J and clone size are taken as reported in that table, and D and trimming were inferred from the DNA itself. The data contain fewer than 20,000 clones, around 89% of them seen just once; the ten biggest clones take up 10%. This chain joins TRBV7-3 and TRBJ2-2, with a possible D match to TRBD2 (7 bases). The clonotype originates from an older man with acute or convalescent COVID-19. The specimen was peripheral blood. The CDR3 coding sequence is TGTGCCAGCAGTAAAGGGGGGGTCTCCGGCACCGGGGAGCTGTTTTTT. The encoded protein is CASSKGGVSGTGELFF.